These 4 T cell receptor beta chains share one sample of origin, sequenced in a study of blood T cells in healthy people across ages. Primers used in a second PCR of about 7 to 12 cycles were a sample-barcoded 5' primer and a J-beta primer mix. One entry per CDR3 protein, called by TCRdb with MiXCR from the 5' RACE reads. The sample shows about 970,000 distinct CDR3 sequences, roughly 51% of them seen only once. Sequencing was done on a sample of blood. These receptors all come from a woman aged 60 to 75 in good health.

This clonotype was observed a few times. The V gene is TRBV7-9, the J gene TRBJ2-5; D is ambiguous. This CDR3 comprises 12 residues. The germline V gene has CDR1 SEHNR and CDR2 FQNEAQ (reference sequence). Trimming took off 5 bases at V and 5 bases at J, with 9 bases between the two ends. The DNA for the CDR3 is TGTGCCAGCAGCGACCTCAGGGAGACCCAGTACTTC. Amino acids: CASSDLRETQYF.

V and J are TRBV6-5 and TRBJ2-1; 9 nucleotides agree with TRBD2. This CDR3 comprises 16 residues. J was trimmed by 4 bases and V by 0 bases; bases with no gene match: 4. Germline CDR1 reads MNHEY; CDR2 reads SVGAGI. This CDR3 reads CASSYSMTSGYNEQFF. The CDR3 bases are TGTGCCAGCAGTTACTCGATGACTAGCGGATACAATGAGCAGTTCTTC.

This clonotype was observed a handful of times. The chain combines TRBV4-1 with TRBJ2-1; no reliable D call. The CDR3 totals 14 residues. Trimming cost V 2 bases and J 10 bases, with 15 bases left between them. Germline CDR1 and CDR2: MGHRA and YSYEKL. CDR3 nucleotides: TGCGCCAGCAGCCAAACCGCTAGGATTAGCGAGCAGTTCTTC. This gives the protein CASSQTARISEQFF.

This clonotype was detected a few times. The V and J genes are TRBV7-3 and TRBJ2-1, with 10 bases lining up with TRBD2. V shed 1 base, J shed 4 bases, and the junction held 16 bases outside the gene matches. The CDR3 is 20 amino acids. CDR1 SGHTA and CDR2 FQGTGA come from the germline V gene. The CDR3 coding sequence is TGTGCCAGCAGCTTAAATGGGGGAGTCTTCGGGACTAGCGATTACAATGAGCAGTTCTTC. Its protein product is CASSLNGGVFGTSDYNEQFF.